These 28 T cell receptor beta chains were sequenced from one sample in a study of spatial heterogeneity in lung cancer. Using its own MiXCR run on the 5' RACE reads, TCRdb lists one record per CDR3 protein. Of about 35,000 distinct CDR3 sequences in the sample, 3.1% were seen once. The time point here: sample taken at primary tumor resection. This sample comprised normal lung tissue next to the tumor, obtained at surgery. These receptors were collected from a male donor with early-stage non-small cell lung cancer.

This clonotype came up a few times. The chain recombines TRBV28 with TRBJ2-7, with a tentative D call TRBD2 (6 bases). The CDR3 length is 14 residues. V lost 10 bases to trimming and J lost 4 bases, with 20 bases between them. The germline CDR1 and CDR2 sequences are MDHEN and SYDVKM. The CDR3 spells CATLEGNKFYEQYF. CDR3 DNA sequence: TGTGCCACATTGGAGGGAAATAAGTTTTACGAGCAGTACTTC. Full variable domain (missing parts from reference TRBV28 and TRBJ2-7): DVKVTQSSRYLVKRTGEKVFLECVQDMDHENMFWYRQDPGLGLRLIYFSYDVKMKEKGDIPEGYSVSREKKERFSLILESASTNQTSMYLCATLEGNKFYEQYFGPGTRLTVT.

The table lists this clonotype with many counts. V usage is TRBV20-1 and J usage is TRBJ1-2; TRBD1 might be the D (5 bases). The V and J ends lost 1 base and 4 bases respectively, with 7 bases between them. Germline V gives CDR1 DFQATT, CDR2 SNEGSKA (reference sequence). The CDR3 has 12 residues. Written as DNA, the CDR3 is TGCAGTGCTAGAGGGGACGGCTATGGCTACACCTTC. Its protein is CSARGDGYGYTF.

This clonotype was seen repeatedly, ten times or more. The chain combines TRBV6-2 or TRBV6-3 with TRBJ2-7; maybe TRBD1 (6 bases). Germline V gene data show CDR1 as MNHEY and CDR2 as SVGEGT. The germline V and J ends were trimmed by 5 bases and 5 bases, with 16 bases remaining between them. This CDR3 is built from 14 residues. DNA for the CDR3: TGTGCCAGCAGTCAGGGGATCTCTGGCCACGAGCAGTACTTC. It codes for CASSQGISGHEQYF.

This clonotype has ten or more counts. The CDR3 bases are TGCAGCGTGCAAGACAGGGCCTACGAGCAGTACTTC. Amino acid sequence: CSVQDRAYEQYF. The chain employs TRBV29-1 and TRBJ2-7; 7 nucleotides align to TRBD1. The V gene end was trimmed by 6 bases and the J gene end by 2 bases; junction bases not matched to a gene: 4. This CDR3 contains 12 residues. CDR1 SQVTM and CDR2 ANQGSEA come from the germline V gene.

This clonotype was observed at least ten times. The chain carries TRBV6-1 and TRBJ1-5; tentatively, D is TRBD1 (5 bases). Germline CDR1 reads MNHNS; CDR2 reads SASEGT. V shed 6 bases and J shed 4 bases, with 13 bases lying between them. The CDR3 contains 14 residues. In DNA, the CDR3 is TGTGCCAGCAGCTACGAGCGGGGGAATCAGCCCCAGCATTTT. It translates to CASSYERGNQPQHF.

The genes are TRBV4-1 and TRBJ2-3; D not resolved. The V gene lost 0 bases and the J gene lost 0 bases, with 7 bases spanning the gap. CDR3 length: 15 amino acids. Germline values: CDR1 MGHRA, CDR2 YSYEKL. The DNA of the CDR3 is TGCGCCAGCAGCCAAGATCTCGCTAGCACAGATACGCAGTATTTT. Protein: CASSQDLASTDTQYF.

This clonotype showed up many times. The chain uses TRBV20-1 and TRBJ2-3; 7 nucleotides line up with TRBD1. Germline lookup yields CDR1 DFQATT and CDR2 SNEGSKA (reference sequence). There are 13 residues in the CDR3. With 4 bases clipped from V and 4 bases from J, the junction kept 5 bases outside the gene matches. DNA for the CDR3: TGCAGTGCTACCCGACAGGGTGCAGATACGCAGTATTTT. Translating it yields CSATRQGADTQYF.

At least ten counts were recorded for this clonotype. The chain combines TRBV28 with TRBJ1-1; the D is unclear. Trimming took off 6 bases at V and 0 bases at J, with 2 bases between the two ends. This CDR3 comprises 11 residues. The germline CDR1 and CDR2 sequences are MDHEN and SYDVKM. CDR3 protein: CASRVNTEAFF. As DNA, the CDR3 is TGTGCCAGCAGAGTGAACACTGAAGCTTTCTTT.

This clonotype was seen at least ten times. The rearrangement links TRBV4-3 to TRBJ1-6, with 10 bases that match TRBD1. With V trimmed by 3 bases and J by 8 bases, 22 bases remained unmatched. The germline gives CDR1 LGHNA, CDR2 YSLEER. The length of the CDR3 is 21 residues. For the CDR3, the DNA is TGCGCCAGCAGCCACCTCGGATCCGGGACAGGGGCCGCGGCGTCTCATTCACCCCTCCACTTT. Amino acid sequence: CASSHLGSGTGAAASHSPLHF.

The chain combines TRBV5-5 with TRBJ2-2; D tentatively fits TRBD1 or TRBD2 (5 bases each). Germline V gives CDR1 SGHKS, CDR2 YYEKEE (reference sequence). CDR3 length equals 16 residues. Between the trimmed V and J ends, which lost 3 bases and 6 bases, there was a span of 18 bases. The CDR3: CASSSGAALSAGELFF. CDR3 DNA sequence: TGTGCCAGCAGCTCCGGGGCCGCCTTATCTGCCGGGGAGCTGTTTTTT.

This clonotype was observed at least ten times. V is TRBV7-3 and J is TRBJ2-2; D possibly corresponds to TRBD2 (6 bases). The CDR3 runs 17 residues. The germline V gene has CDR1 SGHTA and CDR2 FQGTGA. V lost 2 bases to trimming and J lost 6 bases, with 19 bases between them. CDR3 sequence (DNA): TGTGCCAGCAGCTTACAAGGGGCAGGCGGGACTTCCGGGGAGCTGTTTTTT. Protein: CASSLQGAGGTSGELFF.

Ten or more counts support this clonotype. The V gene is TRBV20-1, the J gene TRBJ1-3; D gene unclear. This CDR3 has 13 amino acids. Germline V gene sequence: CDR1 DFQATT, CDR2 SNEGSKA (reference sequence). V shed 3 bases and J shed 0 bases, with 6 bases lying between them. The CDR3 region is CSARGTSGNTIYF. The CDR3 nucleotides read TGCAGTGCTAGGGGCACCTCTGGAAACACCATATATTTT.

There are many counts of this clonotype. The chain links TRBV11-2 to TRBJ1-1, with a weak D call TRBD1 (5 bases). This CDR3 is built from 13 residues. Looked up from germline, CDR1 is SGHAT and CDR2 is FQNNGV. The V and J ends lost 2 bases and 5 bases respectively, with 9 bases between them. CDR3 coding DNA: TGTGCCAGCAGCTTATCAGGGAGTACTGAAGCTTTCTTT. It translates to CASSLSGSTEAFF.

The sample holds many counts of this clonotype. The chain employs TRBV20-1 and TRBJ2-1, with D unresolved. Germline lookup yields CDR1 DFQATT and CDR2 SNEGSKA (reference sequence). The V and J ends lost 1 base and 0 bases respectively, with 10 bases between them. The CDR3 consists of 15 residues. The chain's CDR3 is CSARVGLSSYNEQFF. Written as DNA, the CDR3 is TGCAGTGCTAGAGTTGGGCTAAGCTCCTACAATGAGCAGTTCTTC.

This clonotype was recorded many times. V and J are TRBV5-1 and TRBJ2-1; 7 bases fit TRBD2. The CDR3 contains 15 residues. V was clipped by 4 bases and J by 8 bases; unmatched bases: 12. CDR1 SGHRS and CDR2 YFSETQ come from the germline V gene. This chain's CDR3 is CASSLGLGASDEQFF. The CDR3, as DNA: TGCGCCAGCAGCCTTGGACTAGGAGCTTCGGATGAGCAGTTCTTC.

This clonotype was recorded many times. This chain connects TRBV6-6 to TRBJ1-1, with D uncertain. The CDR3 spans 15 residues. Germline V CDR1 and CDR2: MNHNY, SVGAGI (reference sequence). V was cut by 6 bases and J by 6 bases, with 20 bases left in between. The CDR3 DNA reads as TGTGCCAGCAGCAACCCCGCCCTCCGCGGGGCTGAAGCTTTCTTT. It specifies CASSNPALRGAEAFF.

This clonotype was detected a few times. The chain is built from TRBV7-9 and TRBJ1-6, with D maybe TRBD1 (5 bases). V shed 2 bases and J shed 8 bases, with 7 bases lying between them. Germline values: CDR1 SEHNR, CDR2 FQNEAQ (reference sequence). The CDR3 contains 13 residues. CDR3 nucleotide sequence: TGTGCCAGCAGCTTAAGGGGCGATTCACCCCTCCACTTT. It yields the protein CASSLRGDSPLHF.

This clonotype was seen ten or more times. This chain uses TRBV6-5 with TRBJ2-1; D gene ambiguous. The CDR3 is made up of 11 amino acids. Germline V lookup: CDR1 MNHEY, CDR2 SVGAGI. V lost 5 bases and J lost 5, with 4 bases in between. CDR3 in amino acids: CASSRDNEQFF. The CDR3 DNA reads as TGTGCCAGCAGTCGGGACAATGAGCAGTTCTTC.

The sample holds many counts of this clonotype. The chain has TRBV28 and TRBJ2-3; tentative D call: TRBD1 (6 bases). The germline V gene has CDR1 MDHEN and CDR2 SYDVKM. V lost 6 bases and J lost 5, with 21 bases in between. The CDR3 covers 16 residues. The chain's CDR3 is CASRDLDSHLGDTQYF. The DNA of the CDR3 is TGTGCCAGCAGGGACTTGGACAGTCATCTAGGAGATACGCAGTATTTT.

In its sample, this clonotype was seen many times. This sequence joins TRBV7-6 and TRBJ2-1, with 9 nucleotides matching TRBD1. The CDR3 consists of 13 residues. V shed 5 bases and J 8 bases; nucleotides not matched to a gene: 4. From germline, CDR1 is SGHVS and CDR2 FNYEAQ. The CDR3 region has the DNA TGTGCCAGCAGCCCCCGACAGGGGGATGAGCAGTTCTTC. Amino acids: CASSPRQGDEQFF.

At least ten counts were recorded for this clonotype. The rearrangement joins TRBV15 to TRBJ2-1, with 7 bases fitting TRBD2. CDR1 is LNHNV, CDR2 YYDKDF, per germline (reference sequence). The length of the CDR3 is 14 residues. The junction had 7 bases not matched to a gene; V was cut back by 3 bases and J by 8 bases. CDR3 nucleotide sequence: TGTGCCACCAGCAGGGGGGAGGGCGAGGATGAGCAGTTCTTC. The encoded protein is CATSRGEGEDEQFF.

This clonotype appeared many times. V is TRBV18 and J is TRBJ1-1; 9 bases align to TRBD1. This CDR3 spans 14 amino acids. Trimming removed 5 bases from V and 2 bases from J; junction bases left unmatched: 3. Germline V gives CDR1 KGHSH, CDR2 LQKENI. The CDR3: CASSSQGANTEAFF. The CDR3 nucleotides read TGTGCCAGCTCATCACAGGGGGCTAACACTGAAGCTTTCTTT. Variable domain in full (rest from reference TRBV18 and TRBJ1-1): NAGVMQNPRHLVRRRGQEARLRCSPMKGHSHVYWYRQLPEEGLKFMVYLQKENIIDESGMPKERFSAEFPKEGPSILRIQQVVRGDSAAYFCASSSQGANTEAFFGQGTRLTVV.

In its sample, this clonotype was seen many times. The chain couples TRBV2 to TRBJ2-7; D gene uncertain. V lost 1 base and J lost 0, with 10 bases in between. The CDR3 is made up of 15 amino acids. Per germline, CDR1 SNHLY and CDR2 FYNNEI. DNA of the CDR3: TGTGCCAGCAGTGAAGGGGCAGGCAGCTCCTACGAGCAGTACTTC. This codes for CASSEGAGSSYEQYF.

The sample holds many counts of this clonotype. This CDR3 reads CASSFGRQETQYF. The DNA for the CDR3 is TGTGCCAGCAGTTTTGGGAGGCAAGAGACCCAGTACTTC. The J gene is TRBJ2-5, the V gene TRBV12-3 or TRBV12-4; D possibly corresponds to TRBD2 (6 bases). The CDR3 extends over 13 amino acids. Trimming pared 3 bases from V and 2 bases from J, leaving 7 bases between.

This clonotype was seen many times. V usage is TRBV28 and J usage is TRBJ2-6; D gene ambiguous. The CDR3 loop spans 13 amino acids. The V end lost 10 bases, the J end lost 0 bases, and 7 bases lay between the germline ends. Germline lookup yields CDR1 MDHEN and CDR2 SYDVKM. The CDR3 coding sequence is TGTGCCATCGCGTCCTCTGGGGCCAACGTCCTGACTTTC. Protein: CAIASSGANVLTF.

This clonotype was observed at least ten times. Written as DNA, the CDR3 is TGTGCCAGCAGAACGGACGCTGAAGCTTTCTTT. It specifies CASRTDAEAFF. J is TRBJ1-1 and V is TRBV6-1; no definite D call. Germline CDR1 and CDR2: MNHNS and SASEGT. V lost 6 bases, J lost 6 bases, and 8 bases lay in between. CDR3 size: 11 residues.

This clonotype was seen repeatedly, ten times or more. J is TRBJ2-7 and V is TRBV7-9; D is undetermined. Germline-derived CDR1 and CDR2 are SEHNR and FQNEAQ (reference sequence). This CDR3 has 13 amino acids. V was pared by 4 bases and J by 0 bases, with 7 bases between. The CDR3 coding sequence is TGTGCCAGCAGCTCACTTGCCTCCTACGAGCAGTACTTC. It is translated as CASSSLASYEQYF.

This clonotype showed up many times. This chain connects TRBV14 to TRBJ2-1; D gene ambiguous. The CDR3 totals 15 residues. The V gene's germline CDR1 is SGHDN and CDR2 FVKESK. The V gene lost 2 bases and the J gene lost 4 bases, with 12 bases spanning the gap. In nucleotides, the CDR3 is TGTGCCAGCAGCCAAATAAAATTGAGTTACAATGAGCAGTTCTTC. It codes for CASSQIKLSYNEQFF.